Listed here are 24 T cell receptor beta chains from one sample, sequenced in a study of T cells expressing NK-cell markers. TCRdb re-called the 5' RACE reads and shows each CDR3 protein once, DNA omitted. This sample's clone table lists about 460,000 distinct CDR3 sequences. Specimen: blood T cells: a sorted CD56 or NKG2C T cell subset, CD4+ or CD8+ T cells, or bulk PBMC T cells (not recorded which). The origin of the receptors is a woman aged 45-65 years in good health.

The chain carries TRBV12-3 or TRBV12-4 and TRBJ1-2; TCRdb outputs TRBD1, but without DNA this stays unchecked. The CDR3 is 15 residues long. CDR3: CASSLTTGGNYGYTF.

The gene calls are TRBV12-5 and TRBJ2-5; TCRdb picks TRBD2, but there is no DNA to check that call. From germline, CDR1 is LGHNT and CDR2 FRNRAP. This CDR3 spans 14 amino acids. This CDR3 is CASGFGRTQETQYF. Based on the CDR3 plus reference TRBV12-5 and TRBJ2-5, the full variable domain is DARVTQTPRHKVTEMGQEVTMRCQPILGHNTVFWYRQTMMQGLELLAYFRNRAPLDDSGMPKDRFSAEMPDATLATLKIQPSEPRDSAVYFCASGFGRTQETQYFGPGTRLLVL.

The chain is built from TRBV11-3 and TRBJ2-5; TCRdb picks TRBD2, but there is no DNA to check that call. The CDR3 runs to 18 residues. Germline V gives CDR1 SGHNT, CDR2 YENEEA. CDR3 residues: CASSLEGGRAVIGETQYF. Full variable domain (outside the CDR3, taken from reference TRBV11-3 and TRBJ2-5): EAGVVQSPRYKIIEKKQPVAFWCNPISGHNTLYWYLQNLGQGPELLIRYENEEAVDDSQLPKDRFSAERLKGVDSTLKIQPAELGDSAVYLCASSLEGGRAVIGETQYFGPGTRLLVL.

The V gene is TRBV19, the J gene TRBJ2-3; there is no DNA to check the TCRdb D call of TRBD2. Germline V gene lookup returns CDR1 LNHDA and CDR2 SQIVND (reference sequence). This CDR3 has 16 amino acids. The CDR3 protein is CASSPLAALGTDTQYF.

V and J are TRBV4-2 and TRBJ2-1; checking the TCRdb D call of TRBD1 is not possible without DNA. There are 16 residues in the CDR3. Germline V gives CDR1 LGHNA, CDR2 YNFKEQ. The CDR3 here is CASSQGGRQGNNEQFF.

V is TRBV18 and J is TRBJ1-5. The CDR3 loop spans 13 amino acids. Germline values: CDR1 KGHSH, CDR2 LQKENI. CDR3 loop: CASSPVDGQPQHF. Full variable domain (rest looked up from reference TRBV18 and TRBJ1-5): NAGVMQNPRHLVRRRGQEARLRCSPMKGHSHVYWYRQLPEEGLKFMVYLQKENIIDESGMPKERFSAEFPKEGPSILRIQQVVRGDSAAYFCASSPVDGQPQHFGDGTRLSIL.

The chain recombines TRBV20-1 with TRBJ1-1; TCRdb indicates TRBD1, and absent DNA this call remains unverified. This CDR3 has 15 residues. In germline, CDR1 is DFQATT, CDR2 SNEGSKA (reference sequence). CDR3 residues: CSALDRGRRDTEAFF.

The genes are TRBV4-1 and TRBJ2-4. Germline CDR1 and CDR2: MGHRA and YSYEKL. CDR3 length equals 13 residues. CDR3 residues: CASSQAALDTQYF.

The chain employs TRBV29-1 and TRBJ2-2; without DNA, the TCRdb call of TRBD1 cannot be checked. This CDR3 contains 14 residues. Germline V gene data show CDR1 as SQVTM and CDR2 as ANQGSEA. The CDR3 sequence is CSVGQDRISGELFF.

CDR3 sequence: CASSALAGVSEQYF. This chain uses TRBV11-2 with TRBJ2-7; TCRdb's assignment of TRBD2 cannot be checked, as there is no DNA. This CDR3 is 14 amino acids long. Germline CDR1 SGHAT, CDR2 FQNNGV.

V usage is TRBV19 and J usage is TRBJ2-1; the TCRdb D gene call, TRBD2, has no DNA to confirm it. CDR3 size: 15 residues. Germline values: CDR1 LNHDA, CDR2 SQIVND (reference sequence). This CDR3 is CASSVGTSGHNEQFF.

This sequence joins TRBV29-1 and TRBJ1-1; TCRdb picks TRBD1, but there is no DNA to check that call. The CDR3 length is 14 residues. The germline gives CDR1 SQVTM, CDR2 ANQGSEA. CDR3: CSAWEGASKTEAFF.

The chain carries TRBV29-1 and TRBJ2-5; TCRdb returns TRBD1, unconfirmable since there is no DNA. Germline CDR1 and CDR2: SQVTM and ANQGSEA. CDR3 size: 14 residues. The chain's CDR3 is CSVELDGQLETQYF.

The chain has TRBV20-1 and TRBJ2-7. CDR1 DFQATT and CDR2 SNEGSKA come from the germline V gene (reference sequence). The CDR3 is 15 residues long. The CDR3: CSARDPRTASYEQYF.

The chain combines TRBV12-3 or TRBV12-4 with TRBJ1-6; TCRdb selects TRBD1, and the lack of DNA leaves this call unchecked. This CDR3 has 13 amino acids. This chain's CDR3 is CASRLSPQGRVHF.

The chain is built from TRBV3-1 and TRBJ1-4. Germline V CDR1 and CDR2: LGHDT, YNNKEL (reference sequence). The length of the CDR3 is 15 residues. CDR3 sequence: CASRPQLGRGEKLFF.

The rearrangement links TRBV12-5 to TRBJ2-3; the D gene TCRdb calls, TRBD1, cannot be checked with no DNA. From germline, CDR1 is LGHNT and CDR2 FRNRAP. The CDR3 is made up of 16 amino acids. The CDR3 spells CASGRRQATLADTQYF.

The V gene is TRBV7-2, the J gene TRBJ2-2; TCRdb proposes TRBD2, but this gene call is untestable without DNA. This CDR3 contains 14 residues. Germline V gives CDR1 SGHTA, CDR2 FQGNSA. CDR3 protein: CASSSGGRVGELFF.

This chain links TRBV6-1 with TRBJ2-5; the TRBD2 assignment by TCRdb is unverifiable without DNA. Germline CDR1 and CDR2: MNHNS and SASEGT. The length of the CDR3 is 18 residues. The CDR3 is CASSEALAGGPNQETQYF.

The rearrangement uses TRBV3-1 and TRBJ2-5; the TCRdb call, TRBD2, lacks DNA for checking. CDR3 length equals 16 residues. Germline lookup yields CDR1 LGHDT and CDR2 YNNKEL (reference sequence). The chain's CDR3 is CASSTKGLAVQETQYF.

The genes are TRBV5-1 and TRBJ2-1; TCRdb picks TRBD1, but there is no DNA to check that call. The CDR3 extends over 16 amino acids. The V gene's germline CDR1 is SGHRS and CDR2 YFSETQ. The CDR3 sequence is CASSLGDIQAYNEQFF.

This chain's CDR3 is CASSIVAGVVQETQYF. This chain uses TRBV19 with TRBJ2-5; the D call of TRBD1 rests on TCRdb alone, since no DNA is present to check it. Germline V gives CDR1 LNHDA, CDR2 SQIVND (reference sequence). The CDR3 totals 16 residues.

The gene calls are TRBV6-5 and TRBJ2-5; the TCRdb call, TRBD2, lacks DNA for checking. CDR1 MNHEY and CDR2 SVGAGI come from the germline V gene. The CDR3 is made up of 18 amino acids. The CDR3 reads CASTRGASGSGVQETQYF.

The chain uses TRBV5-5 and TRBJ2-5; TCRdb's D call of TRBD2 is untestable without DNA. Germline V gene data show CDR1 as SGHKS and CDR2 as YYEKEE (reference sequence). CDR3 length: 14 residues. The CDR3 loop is CASSAGLVGETQYF.